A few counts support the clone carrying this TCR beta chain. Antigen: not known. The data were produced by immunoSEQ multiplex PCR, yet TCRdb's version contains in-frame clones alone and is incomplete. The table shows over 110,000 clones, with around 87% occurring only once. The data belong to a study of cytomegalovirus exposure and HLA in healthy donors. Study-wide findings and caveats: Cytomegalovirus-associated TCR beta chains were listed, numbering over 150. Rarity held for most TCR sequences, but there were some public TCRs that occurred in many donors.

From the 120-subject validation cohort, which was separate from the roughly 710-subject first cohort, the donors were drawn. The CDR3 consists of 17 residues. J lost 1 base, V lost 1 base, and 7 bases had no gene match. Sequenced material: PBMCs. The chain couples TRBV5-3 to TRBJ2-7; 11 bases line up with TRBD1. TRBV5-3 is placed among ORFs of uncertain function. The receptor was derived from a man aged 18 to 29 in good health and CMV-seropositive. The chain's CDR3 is CARSLTRDRGESYEQYF. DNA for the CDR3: TGTGCCAGAAGCTTGACCCGGGACAGGGGGGAATCCTACGAGCAGTACTTC.